This TCR beta chain was identified in a study of T cell responses to AZD1222 COVID-19 vaccine (dated by TCRdb to the early 2020s). Regarding the study in general: AZD1222 recipients whose second dose came at about 4 weeks and those whose second dose came at about 12 weeks were combined into one group, since spike-specific TCR depth and breadth did not differ between the two schedules. TCR sequencing was performed for 230 to 250 trial participants, of whom roughly 200 were given two doses of AZD1222 and roughly 25 were given two doses of MenACWY control vaccine. Trial participants were enrolled by age into subgroups of 18-55, 56-69 and 70-plus years, and roughly 150, 30 and 60 TCR-sequenced participants, respectively, were included in these subgroups. Results the study describes overall, beyond this receptor: CD4 TCRs associated with the vaccine covered the entire spike protein, and the dominant responses were in regions 160-218 and 743-854. After two AZD1222 doses, both the breadth and the depth of spike-specific TCRs were significantly higher than at day 0 and than in MenACWY recipients. In the small 56-69-year group, the increase in depth fell short of significance, most likely because of low power. Most participants were white British and females outnumbered males, and the authors suggested that clonal diversity may have been underestimated. Because no day 14 peak-response samples were available, repertoires were characterized only after the peak T cell response. Conclusions about previously exposed vaccinees are limited because only five to seven AZD1222 recipients were SARS-CoV-2 seropositive at baseline. Epitopes outside the regions mutated in the B.1.351 and B.1.1.7 variants were reportedly recognized by nearly half of the unique spike-specific TCRs.

In light of the paper, this sample's time point label describes: baseline before first vaccination. Vaccinee samples came from UK trials COV001 and COV002, including a single-blind randomized controlled phase 2/3 trial of AZD1222 (ChAdOx1 nCoV-19) in healthy adults. For TCRbeta chain sequencing, PBMC samples were collected from trial participants at day 0 and at day 28 after the second dose. There are 15 amino acids in the CDR3, from cysteine to phenylalanine inclusive. Only CDR3 DNA remains: 45 bases, in frame from the first base. Compared with germline, V lacks 6 bases and J lacks 7 bases; bases without a gene match: 11. Sequences MNHEY (CDR1) and SVGAGI (CDR2) are obtained from the germline V gene. The CDR3 regions of human TCRbeta chains were subjected to immunosequencing. For the original study's pipeline: TCRs in the repertoires were matched against a reference library of SARS-CoV-2-specific TCRs that had been generated with the MIRA antigen-specificity platform. Breadth was defined as the fraction of unique TCRs that were SARS-CoV-2-associated, and depth was defined as the fraction of total T cells that were SARS-CoV-2-associated. Using the MIRA data, every spike-specific TCR was mapped to the spike region that the TCR reacted to and assigned to either a CD4 or a CD8 class. Log10-transformed breadth and depth values were compared by one-way ANOVA with Sidak's multiple comparisons tests. The table comes from immuneACCESS by way of TCRdb, which keeps in-frame sequences with V and J called. Part of the clones is missing from these tables; in studies checked, under half for an unresolved V gene and the rest for unknown reasons. The V and J calls and the clone size are those of that table, but D and trimming were determined from the DNA. This sample lists about 130,000 clones; 85% to 90% were detected once. Around 12% of the sample lies in the top ten.

On this clone: The antigen it recognizes is unknown. Nothing much larger sits one base from this clone, and base qualities are not available.

Source: peripheral blood, taken on day 0 of AZD1222 vaccination. This receptor was identified in an adult in good health. This sequence uses TRBV6-5 and TRBJ1-2; 10 central bases correspond to TRBD1. The nucleotide sequence reads as follows: TGTGCCAGCAGACCCGACAGGGGGCGAATCTTTGGCTACACCTTC. The resulting protein is CASRPDRGRIFGYTF.